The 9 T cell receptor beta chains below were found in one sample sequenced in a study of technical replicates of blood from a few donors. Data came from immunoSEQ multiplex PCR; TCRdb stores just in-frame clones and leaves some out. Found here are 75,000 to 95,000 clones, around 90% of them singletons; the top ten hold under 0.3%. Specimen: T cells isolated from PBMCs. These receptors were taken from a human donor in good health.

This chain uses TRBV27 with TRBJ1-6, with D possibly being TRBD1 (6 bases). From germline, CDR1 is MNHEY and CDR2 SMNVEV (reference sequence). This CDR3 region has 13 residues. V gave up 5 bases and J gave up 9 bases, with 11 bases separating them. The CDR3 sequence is CASSGGAGSPLHF. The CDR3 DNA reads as TGTGCCAGCAGTGGGGGGGCCGGTTCACCCCTCCACTTT.

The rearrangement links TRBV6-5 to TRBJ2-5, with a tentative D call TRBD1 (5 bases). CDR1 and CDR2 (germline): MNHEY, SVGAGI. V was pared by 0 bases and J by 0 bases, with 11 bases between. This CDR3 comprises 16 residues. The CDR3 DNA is TGTGCCAGCAGTTACTCGATGGAAGGGGACCAAGAGACCCAGTACTTC. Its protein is CASSYSMEGDQETQYF.

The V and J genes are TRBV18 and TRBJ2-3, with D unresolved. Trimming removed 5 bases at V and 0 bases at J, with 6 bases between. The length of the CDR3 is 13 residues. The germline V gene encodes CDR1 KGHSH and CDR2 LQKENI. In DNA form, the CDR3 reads TGTGCCAGCTCATCCCCAAGCACAGATACGCAGTATTTT. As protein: CASSSPSTDTQYF.

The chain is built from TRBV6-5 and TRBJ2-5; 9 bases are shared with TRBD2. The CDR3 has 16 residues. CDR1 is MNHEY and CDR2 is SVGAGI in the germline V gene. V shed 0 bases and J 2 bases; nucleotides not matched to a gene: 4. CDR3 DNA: TGTGCCAGCAGTTACTCGTCGCGGGGGGGACAAGAGACCCAGTACTTC. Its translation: CASSYSSRGGQETQYF.

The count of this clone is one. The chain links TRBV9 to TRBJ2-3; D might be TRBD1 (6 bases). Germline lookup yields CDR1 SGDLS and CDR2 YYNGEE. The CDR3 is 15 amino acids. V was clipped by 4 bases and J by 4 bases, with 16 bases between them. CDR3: CASSRGGLDADTQYF. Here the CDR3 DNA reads TGTGCCAGCAGCCGAGGGGGTCTGGATGCAGATACGCAGTATTTT.

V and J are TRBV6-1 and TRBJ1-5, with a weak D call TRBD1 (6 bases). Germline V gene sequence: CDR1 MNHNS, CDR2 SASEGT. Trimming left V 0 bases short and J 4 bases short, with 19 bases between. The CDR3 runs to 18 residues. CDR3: CASSEALPRQVPNQPQHF. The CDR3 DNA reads TGTGCCAGCAGTGAAGCGCTTCCTAGACAGGTGCCTAATCAGCCCCAGCATTTT.

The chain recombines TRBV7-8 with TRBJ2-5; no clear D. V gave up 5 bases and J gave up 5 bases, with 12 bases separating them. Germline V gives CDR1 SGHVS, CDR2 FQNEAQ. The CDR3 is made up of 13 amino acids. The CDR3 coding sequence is TGTGCCAGCAGCCATCTCCTCCGGGAGACCCAGTACTTC. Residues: CASSHLLRETQYF.

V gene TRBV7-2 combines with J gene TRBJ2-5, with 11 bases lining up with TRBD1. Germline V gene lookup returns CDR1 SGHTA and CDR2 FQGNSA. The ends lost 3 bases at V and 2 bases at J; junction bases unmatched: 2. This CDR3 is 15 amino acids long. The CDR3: CASSLDRGPQETQYF. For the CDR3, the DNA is TGTGCCAGCAGCTTGGACAGGGGGCCTCAAGAGACCCAGTACTTC.

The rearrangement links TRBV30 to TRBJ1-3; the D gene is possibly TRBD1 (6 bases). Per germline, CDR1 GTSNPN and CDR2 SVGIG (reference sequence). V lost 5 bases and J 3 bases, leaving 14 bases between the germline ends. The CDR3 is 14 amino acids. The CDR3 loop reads CAWLRGSLGNTIYF. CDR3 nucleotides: TGTGCCTGGCTAAGGGGGTCGCTTGGAAACACCATATATTTT.